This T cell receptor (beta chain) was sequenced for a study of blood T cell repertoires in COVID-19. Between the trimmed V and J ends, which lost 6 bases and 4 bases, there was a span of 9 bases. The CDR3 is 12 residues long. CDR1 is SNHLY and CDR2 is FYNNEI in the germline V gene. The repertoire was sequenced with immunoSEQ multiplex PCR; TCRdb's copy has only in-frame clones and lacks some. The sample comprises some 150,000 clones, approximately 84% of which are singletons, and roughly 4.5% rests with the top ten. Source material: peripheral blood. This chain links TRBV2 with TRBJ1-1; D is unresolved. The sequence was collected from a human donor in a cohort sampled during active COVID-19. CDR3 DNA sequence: TGTGCCAGCAGCTTGACGGGCACTGAAGCTTTCTTT. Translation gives CASSLTGTEAFF. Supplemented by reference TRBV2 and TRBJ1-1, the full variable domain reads EPEVTQTPSHQVTQMGQEVILRCVPISNHLYFYWYRQILGQKVEFLVSFYNNEISEKSEIFDDQFSVERPDGSNFTLKIRSTKLEDSAMYFCASSLTGTEAFFGQGTRLTVV.